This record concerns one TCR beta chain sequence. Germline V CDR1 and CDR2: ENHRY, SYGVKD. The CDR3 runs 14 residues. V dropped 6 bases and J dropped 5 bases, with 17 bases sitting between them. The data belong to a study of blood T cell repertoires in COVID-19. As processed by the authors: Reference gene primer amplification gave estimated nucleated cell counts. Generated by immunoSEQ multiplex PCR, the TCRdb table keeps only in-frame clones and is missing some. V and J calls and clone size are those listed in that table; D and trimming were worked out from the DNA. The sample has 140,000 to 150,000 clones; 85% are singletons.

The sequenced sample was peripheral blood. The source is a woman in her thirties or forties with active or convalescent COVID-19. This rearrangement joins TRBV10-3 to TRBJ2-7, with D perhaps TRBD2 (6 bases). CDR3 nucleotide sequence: TGTGCCATCAGCCCTGGGACTCAGAGGGACGAGCAGTACTTC. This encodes CAISPGTQRDEQYF.